The 19 T cell receptor beta chains in this list originate from one sample, sequenced in a study of cytomegalovirus exposure and HLA in healthy donors. The assay was immunoSEQ multiplex PCR, and TCRdb's table has in-frame clones only and misses some. The repertoire holds around 110,000 clones, with about 85% as singletons. Material: PBMCs. The receptors stem from a woman younger than 35 in good health and CMV-seropositive.

This clone came up once. The rearrangement uses TRBV5-4 and TRBJ2-1, with 7 bases lining up with TRBD2. The trim removed 5 bases at V and 4 bases at J, leaving 12 bases unmatched. Germline V lookup: CDR1 SGHNT, CDR2 YYREEE (reference sequence). CDR3 size: 16 residues. The CDR3 DNA sequence: TGTGCCAGCAGTAAGAGCGGGGCACTCCTTTACAATGAGCAGTTCTTC. Its translation: CASSKSGALLYNEQFF.

V and J are TRBV4-1 and TRBJ1-1; no definite D call. V was shortened by 3 bases and J by 0 bases, with 2 bases between the two germline ends. In germline, CDR1 is MGHRA, CDR2 YSYEKL. The length of the CDR3 is 12 residues. In nucleotides, the CDR3 is TGCGCCAGCAGCCACATGAACACTGAAGCTTTCTTT. Amino acids: CASSHMNTEAFF.

The CDR3 region has the DNA TGCAGCGTCTCCCCGACAGGTAGAAACTATGGCTACACCTTC. Its protein product is CSVSPTGRNYGYTF. The V call is TRBV29-1, the J call TRBJ1-2, with D possibly being TRBD1 (6 bases). Germline assignment: CDR1 SQVTM and CDR2 ANQGSEA. This CDR3 comprises 14 residues. V was trimmed by 6 bases and J by 2 bases, leaving 16 bases between them.

The rearrangement links TRBV7-2 to TRBJ2-5, with a weak D call TRBD1 (6 bases). The V gene's germline CDR1 is SGHTA and CDR2 FQGNSA. CDR3 size: 13 residues. Trimming took 5 bases from V and 2 from J, leaving 9 bases between them. As DNA, the CDR3 is TGTGCCAGCAGCCAGAGGGGGCAAGAGACCCAGTACTTC. The encoded protein is CASSQRGQETQYF.

V gene TRBV9 combines with J gene TRBJ2-2; TRBD1 aligns across 7 bases. CDR3 length equals 15 residues. V lost 4 bases, J lost 5 bases, and 8 bases stayed unmatched. Germline lookup yields CDR1 SGDLS and CDR2 YYNGEE. This CDR3 reads CASSPGTARTGELFF. The CDR3 bases are TGTGCCAGCAGCCCCGGGACAGCTCGAACCGGGGAGCTGTTTTTT.

The genes are TRBV11-2 and TRBJ2-2; unclear D gene. Trimming shortened V by 1 base and J by 1 base, and 4 bases separated the two germline ends. The CDR3 is 14 residues long. Germline loops: CDR1 SGHAT, CDR2 FQNNGV. The CDR3 bases are TGTGCCAGCAGCTTAGGTCAGAACACCGGGGAGCTGTTTTTT. It codes for CASSLGQNTGELFF.

This chain links TRBV4-1 with TRBJ1-2, with D unclear. Trimming took off 1 base at V and 2 bases at J, with 5 bases between the two ends. The CDR3 has 13 residues. Germline values: CDR1 MGHRA, CDR2 YSYEKL. CDR3 residues: CASSQGQNYGYTF. Here the CDR3 DNA reads TGCGCCAGCAGCCAAGGGCAGAACTATGGCTACACCTTC.

V and J are TRBV7-2 and TRBJ1-6, with D possibly being TRBD1 (6 bases). CDR3 length equals 15 residues. Trimming pared 1 base from V and 7 bases from J, leaving 11 bases between. Germline V gene lookup returns CDR1 SGHTA and CDR2 FQGNSA. CDR3: CASSLGAGENSPLHF. Here the CDR3 DNA reads TGTGCCAGCAGCTTAGGTGCAGGGGAAAATTCACCCCTCCACTTT.

This clone was seen just once. This chain connects TRBV5-1 to TRBJ1-4; D not resolved. Germline-derived CDR1 and CDR2 are SGHRS and YFSETQ. This CDR3 contains 16 residues. V was pared by 4 bases and J by 5 bases, with 18 bases between. CDR3 residues: CASSPRRPESNEKLFF. The CDR3 DNA follows: TGCGCCAGCAGCCCAAGGCGGCCGGAGTCAAATGAAAAACTGTTTTTT.

The CDR3 sequence is CASSLSGVYGYTF. CDR3 in DNA: TGCGCCAGCAGCTTGTCTGGAGTCTATGGCTACACCTTC. This chain connects TRBV5-1 to TRBJ1-2; D remains ambiguous. The CDR3 has 13 amino acids. Trimming shortened V by 1 base and J by 4 bases, and 8 bases separated the two germline ends. Germline assignment: CDR1 SGHRS and CDR2 YFSETQ.

As DNA, the CDR3 is TGCAGCGTTGAAAAAGACTTCGGAGAAGATACGCAGTATTTT. This codes for CSVEKDFGEDTQYF. This chain uses TRBV29-1 with TRBJ2-3; D unclear. The germline CDR1 and CDR2 sequences are SQVTM and ANQGSEA. This CDR3 region has 14 residues. Trimming cost V 2 bases and J 5 bases, with 14 bases left between them.

The V gene is TRBV15, the J gene TRBJ2-5, with a tentative D call TRBD1 (5 bases). Trimming left V 9 bases short and J 4 bases short, with 18 bases between. The CDR3 spans 14 residues. The V gene's germline CDR1 is LNHNV and CDR2 YYDKDF (reference sequence). CDR3 bases: TGTGCCACGAGTAAAGCTCAGGGTAGAGAGACCCAGTACTTC. This encodes CATSKAQGRETQYF.

This chain links TRBV27 with TRBJ1-6; D is uncertain. This CDR3 comprises 17 residues. Trimming left V 4 bases short and J 2 bases short, with 15 bases between. From germline, CDR1 is MNHEY and CDR2 SMNVEV (reference sequence). CDR3 nucleotides: TGTGCCAGCAGTTCCGACCCCGCGAGGACCTATAATTCACCCCTCCACTTT. Its protein product is CASSSDPARTYNSPLHF.

V gene TRBV28 combines with J gene TRBJ1-2, with D possibly being TRBD1 (5 bases). The CDR3 contains 14 residues. V was trimmed by 7 bases and J by 5 bases, leaving 17 bases between them. CDR1 is MDHEN and CDR2 is SYDVKM in the germline V gene. The CDR3 here is CASIQFDRNYGYTF. The CDR3 coding sequence is TGTGCCAGCATCCAATTTGACAGAAATTATGGCTACACCTTC.

V is TRBV6-1 and J is TRBJ1-5; D is possibly TRBD1 (6 bases). From germline, CDR1 is MNHNS and CDR2 SASEGT. V dropped 6 bases and J dropped 3 bases, with 15 bases sitting between them. The CDR3 spans 15 residues. In DNA, the CDR3 is TGTGCCAGCAGCAGGGACATGGGTTACAATCAGCCCCAGCATTTT. Translation: CASSRDMGYNQPQHF.

The V and J genes are TRBV6-4 and TRBJ2-2, with 11 bases lining up with TRBD2. The CDR3 spans 17 residues. V lost 3 bases and J lost 6; bases outside the gene matches: 9. The germline V gene encodes CDR1 MRHNA and CDR2 SNTAGT. The CDR3 nucleotides are TGTGCCAGCAGTGAAACTAGCGGGGGCCGTAACGCCGGGGAGCTGTTTTTT. Translation: CASSETSGGRNAGELFF.

CDR3: CASSDWASGDYNEQFF. CDR3 DNA: TGTGCCAGCAGTGACTGGGCTAGCGGGGACTACAATGAGCAGTTCTTC. The chain has TRBV6-4 and TRBJ2-1, with 9 bases aligning to TRBD2. This CDR3 spans 16 amino acids. Per germline, CDR1 MRHNA and CDR2 SNTAGT. V was clipped by 1 base and J by 3 bases; unmatched bases: 4.

The V call is TRBV7-2, the J call TRBJ2-7; possibly TRBD1 for D (6 bases). The CDR3 sequence is 15 residues long. The germline V gene has CDR1 SGHTA and CDR2 FQGNSA. V shed 4 bases and J shed 2 bases, with 15 bases lying between them. The CDR3 coding sequence is TGTGCCAGCAGCTCAGAGGACGGGACAACCTACGAGCAGTACTTC. This sequence encodes CASSSEDGTTYEQYF.

In DNA form, the CDR3 reads TGCGCCAGCAGCCAAGACTGGGGCGGGGTAACTAATGAAAAACTGTTTTTT. Translating gives CASSQDWGGVTNEKLFF. V and J are TRBV4-3 and TRBJ1-4; a possible D gene is TRBD1 (5 bases). Trimming shortened V by 0 bases and J by 1 base, and 12 bases separated the two germline ends. The CDR3 is made up of 17 amino acids. Germline values: CDR1 LGHNA, CDR2 YSLEER.